Below, 9 T cell receptor beta chains from the same sample are listed, as sequenced in a study of human CD8 memory T cell subsets. UMI-labeled 5' RACE was used, and it produced the TCR beta libraries. From its re-call of the 5' RACE reads, TCRdb lists each CDR3 protein once, without DNA. This sample's clone table lists 15,000 to 20,000 distinct CDR3 sequences. The specimen was CD8+ T cells from PBMCs. Receptor source: a human donor in good health.

The chain carries TRBV28 and TRBJ1-5. Germline assignment: CDR1 MDHEN and CDR2 SYDVKM. CDR3 length equals 15 residues. The CDR3 loop reads CASSLSGDSNQPQHF.

This sequence joins TRBV4-1 and TRBJ1-1; the D call from TCRdb, TRBD1, cannot be confirmed without DNA. CDR1 is MGHRA and CDR2 is YSYEKL in the germline V gene. This CDR3 is 13 amino acids long. The CDR3 spells CASSQGTSSEAFF.

The rearrangement uses TRBV4-2 and TRBJ2-5; TCRdb calls TRBD1, which cannot be checked without DNA. CDR1 and CDR2 (germline): LGHNA, YNFKEQ. The CDR3 covers 14 residues. CDR3 in amino acids: CASSHGQGKETQYF.

This chain connects TRBV12-5 to TRBJ1-1. This CDR3 is 13 amino acids long. Germline CDR1 is LGHNT and CDR2 is FRNRAP. The CDR3 spells CASGSSGNTEAFF.

The rearrangement joins TRBV6-6 to TRBJ2-7; checking the TCRdb D call of TRBD1 is not possible without DNA. Germline assignment: CDR1 MNHNY and CDR2 SVGAGI (reference sequence). The CDR3 loop spans 15 amino acids. CDR3: CASSGETGVSYEQYF.

V and J are TRBV28 and TRBJ2-3. The CDR3 runs to 13 residues. Per the germline V gene, CDR1 is MDHEN and CDR2 is SYDVKM. The CDR3 loop reads CASSPAITDTQYF. Supplemented by reference TRBV28 and TRBJ2-3, the full variable domain reads DVKVTQSSRYLVKRTGEKVFLECVQDMDHENMFWYRQDPGLGLRLIYFSYDVKMKEKGDIPEGYSVSREKKERFSLILESASTNQTSMYLCASSPAITDTQYFGPGTRLTVL.

V gene TRBV20-1 combines with J gene TRBJ2-3; TCRdb selects TRBD2, and the lack of DNA leaves this call unchecked. The CDR3 is made up of 14 amino acids. Germline V lookup: CDR1 DFQATT, CDR2 SNEGSKA (reference sequence). The CDR3 region is CSAGRDLNTDTQYF.

The chain links TRBV2 to TRBJ2-7; the D call of TRBD2 rests on TCRdb alone, since no DNA is present to check it. CDR3 length: 14 amino acids. CDR1 is SNHLY and CDR2 is FYNNEI in the germline V gene. This chain's CDR3 is CASTSYDSLYEQYF.

The V gene is TRBV28, the J gene TRBJ1-1; TCRdb indicates TRBD1, and absent DNA this call remains unverified. The CDR3 length is 12 residues. CDR1 is MDHEN and CDR2 is SYDVKM in the germline V gene. CDR3 region: CASRDGGPEAFF.